These 7 T cell receptor beta chains share one sample of origin, sequenced in a study of PD-1 blockade in classical Hodgkin lymphoma. Time point defined: cycle 4 day 1 (C4D1), after less than 7 weeks of nivolumab. Relapse after autologous stem cell transplantation occurred in every patient, and brentuximab vedotin exposure varied. Sequenced by immunoSEQ multiplex PCR; TCRdb stores in-frame clones only, minus some. The sample lists around 60,000 clones; 90% to 95% were seen once. Sequenced material: peripheral blood mononuclear cells (PBMCs), taken before the fourth cycle of nivolumab. The receptors come from a human donor with classical Hodgkin lymphoma.

The V and J genes are TRBV13 and TRBJ2-7, with a tentative D call TRBD1 (5 bases). From germline, CDR1 is PRHDT and CDR2 FYEKMQ (reference sequence). The CDR3 is 13 amino acids. Trimming removed 1 base from V and 1 base from J, with 5 bases in between. The CDR3 sequence is CASSLEGSYEQYF. CDR3 in DNA: TGTGCCAGCAGCTTAGAGGGGTCCTACGAGCAGTACTTC.

This rearrangement joins TRBV18 to TRBJ1-1; D is unclear. In germline, CDR1 is KGHSH, CDR2 LQKENI. With 1 base removed from V and 6 bases from J, the gap between germline ends came to 6 bases. The CDR3 covers 12 residues. CDR3 DNA sequence: TGTGCCAGCTCACCACGGCCACCTGAAGCTTTCTTT. Translation: CASSPRPPEAFF.

The chain couples TRBV27 to TRBJ2-1, with 8 bases matching TRBD2. J lost 4 bases, V lost 5 bases, and 4 bases had no gene match. CDR3 length: 14 residues. The germline CDR1 and CDR2 sequences are MNHEY and SMNVEV (reference sequence). In DNA, the CDR3 is TGTGCCAGCAGTGGGGGCGGGGGGTACAATGAGCAGTTCTTC. Translating gives CASSGGGGYNEQFF.

The chain uses TRBV7-9 and TRBJ2-3, with TRBD2 identical over 13 bases. The CDR3 is made up of 16 amino acids. From germline, CDR1 is SEHNR and CDR2 FQNEAQ (reference sequence). Unmatched junction bases numbered 5, after V lost 5 bases and J lost 3 bases. The CDR3 is CASSRILAGGTDTQYF. DNA of the CDR3: TGTGCCAGCAGCCGGATACTAGCGGGGGGGACAGATACGCAGTATTTT.

V is TRBV6-5 and J is TRBJ2-7; D gene ambiguous. Germline loops: CDR1 MNHEY, CDR2 SVGAGI. The CDR3 extends over 16 amino acids. The V end lost 0 bases, the J end lost 3 bases, and 15 bases lay between the germline ends. The CDR3 sequence: CASSYSVGSYVYEQYF. In nucleotides, the CDR3 is TGTGCCAGCAGTTACTCGGTTGGCAGCTACGTCTACGAGCAGTACTTC.

The chain is built from TRBV6-5 and TRBJ1-5; no reliable D call. The CDR3 is 12 amino acids. Germline CDR1 MNHEY, CDR2 SVGAGI. Trimming removed 6 bases at V and 5 bases at J, with 8 bases between. CDR3 bases: TGTGCCAGCAGGGACGGGGATCAGCCCCAGCATTTT. Its translation: CASRDGDQPQHF.

The V gene is TRBV27, the J gene TRBJ2-7; D may be TRBD1 (5 bases). The CDR3 loop spans 15 amino acids. Per the germline V gene, CDR1 is MNHEY and CDR2 is SMNVEV (reference sequence). The ends were cut back, 5 bases at V and 3 bases at J, with 17 bases in the middle. CDR3 in amino acids: CASSQTGSYNYEQYF. CDR3 DNA: TGTGCCAGCAGTCAAACAGGCTCTTACAACTACGAGCAGTACTTC.